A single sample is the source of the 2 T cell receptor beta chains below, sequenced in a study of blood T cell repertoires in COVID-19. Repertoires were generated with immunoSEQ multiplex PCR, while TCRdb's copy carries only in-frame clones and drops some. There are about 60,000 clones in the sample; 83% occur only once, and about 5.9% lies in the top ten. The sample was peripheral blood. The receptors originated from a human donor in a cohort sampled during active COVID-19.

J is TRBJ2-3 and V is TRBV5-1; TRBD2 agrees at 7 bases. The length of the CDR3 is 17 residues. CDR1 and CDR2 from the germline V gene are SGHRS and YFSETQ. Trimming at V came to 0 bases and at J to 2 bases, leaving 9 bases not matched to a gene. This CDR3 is CASSLEGRERSTDTQYF. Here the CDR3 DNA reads TGCGCCAGCAGCTTGGAAGGGCGGGAGAGATCCACAGATACGCAGTATTTT.

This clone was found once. The CDR3: CASSPGTGRYNEQFF. As DNA, the CDR3 is TGTGCCAGCAGCCCCGGGACAGGCCGATACAATGAGCAGTTCTTC. This chain uses TRBV7-8 with TRBJ2-1; 8 positions match TRBD1. Germline V gene sequence: CDR1 SGHVS, CDR2 FQNEAQ. This CDR3 is 15 amino acids long. The ends lost 5 bases at V and 4 bases at J; junction bases unmatched: 7.